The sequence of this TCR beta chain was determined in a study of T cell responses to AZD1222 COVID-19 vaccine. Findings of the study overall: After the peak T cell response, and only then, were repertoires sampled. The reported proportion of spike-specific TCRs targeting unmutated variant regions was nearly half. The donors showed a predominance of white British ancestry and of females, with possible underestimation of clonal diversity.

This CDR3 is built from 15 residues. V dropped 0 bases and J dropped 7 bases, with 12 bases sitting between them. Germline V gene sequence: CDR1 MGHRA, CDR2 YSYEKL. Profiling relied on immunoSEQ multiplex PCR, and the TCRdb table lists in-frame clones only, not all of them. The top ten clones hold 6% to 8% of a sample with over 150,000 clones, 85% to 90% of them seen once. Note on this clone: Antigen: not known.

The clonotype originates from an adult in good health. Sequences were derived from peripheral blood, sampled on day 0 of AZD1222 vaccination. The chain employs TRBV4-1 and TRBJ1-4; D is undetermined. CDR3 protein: CASSQDRRGGEKLFF. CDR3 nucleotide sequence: TGCGCCAGCAGCCAAGATCGCAGAGGAGGTGAAAAACTGTTTTTT.